This T cell receptor beta chain was sequenced in a study of CD8+ T cells in alopecia areata. Study-wide points: TCR sharing was clearer in mice than between patients, perhaps partly owing to patient HLA diversity.

Alopecia areata patients gave lesional scalp punch biopsies and peripheral blood samples. This clone was picked up one time. Antigen specificity is unknown. The authors extracted RNA and reverse transcribed it into cDNA as the sequencing template. Profiling relied on immunoSEQ multiplex PCR, and the TCRdb table lists in-frame clones only, not all of them. The sample has about 130,000 clones; about three fifths are singletons. V lost 3 bases and J 4 bases, leaving 12 bases between the germline ends. This CDR3 region has 13 residues. Germline V lookup: CDR1 SQVTM, CDR2 ANQGSEA. The sample consisted of CD4+ T cells sorted from blood, taken at week 0. The TCR sequence derives from a human donor with alopecia areata. The chain carries TRBV29-1 and TRBJ1-2; possible D gene TRBD1, 5 bases. Written as DNA, the CDR3 is TGCAGCGTTGAGGGGGGGACCGGCTATGGCTACACCTTC. Encoded protein: CSVEGGTGYGYTF.